This entry lists 18 T cell receptor beta chains sequenced from one sample in a study of memory CD4+ T cells and cytomegalovirus serostatus. Single viable CD3+CD4+CD8-CD45RO+ cells were sorted as the memory CD4+ T cells. Only in-frame clones appear in the TCRdb table, and some are missing; sequencing was by immunoSEQ multiplex PCR. The profile shows tens of thousands of clones, about 70% of them singletons. The specimen sequenced was memory CD4+ T cells from blood. All receptors derive from an adult in good health and CMV-seropositive.

The CDR3 DNA follows: TGTGCCAGTAGTATAAGGCTTCGGGACGGAGTGGTGGAGACCCAGTACTTC. As protein: CASSIRLRDGVVETQYF. This chain connects TRBV19 to TRBJ2-5; D is possibly TRBD1 or TRBD2 (5 bases each). CDR3 length: 17 amino acids. Germline values: CDR1 LNHDA, CDR2 SQIVND (reference sequence). Trimming took 2 bases from V and 5 from J, leaving 21 bases between them.

J is TRBJ2-3 and V is TRBV4-2; 8 bases match TRBD2. The CDR3 runs 17 residues. CDR1 is LGHNA and CDR2 is YNFKEQ in the germline V gene. Germline trimming cut 5 bases from V and 4 bases from J; bases unmatched to any gene: 14. This CDR3 reads CASSFRGAGDVADTQYF. The DNA for the CDR3 is TGTGCCAGCAGCTTTCGAGGAGCGGGGGACGTTGCAGATACGCAGTATTTT.

V gene TRBV27 combines with J gene TRBJ2-7, with 9 nucleotides matching TRBD1. The J segment lost 3 bases and the V segment lost 2 bases, leaving 5 bases of the junction unmatched. Germline assignment: CDR1 MNHEY and CDR2 SMNVEV (reference sequence). This CDR3 has 15 amino acids. The CDR3 DNA sequence: TGTGCCAGCAGTTTAACAGGGGGCGAAGGCTACGAGCAGTACTTC. Residues: CASSLTGGEGYEQYF.

This clone was seen a single time. The J gene is TRBJ2-4, the V gene TRBV12-2. TRBV12-2 is classified as a pseudogene. The CDR3 sequence is 14 residues long. As DNA, the CDR3 is TGTGCAAGTCGCTTGGGGTCGAACAAAAACATTCAGTACTTC. Translated, it gives CASRLGSNKNIQYF.

The chain employs TRBV23-1 and TRBJ2-7; tentatively, D is TRBD1 (6 bases). TRBV23-1 is known as an ORF, though its function is uncertain. The CDR3 is made up of 13 amino acids. Between the trimmed V and J ends, which lost 6 bases and 3 bases, there was a span of 12 bases. This chain's CDR3 is CASRTTGCYEQYF. The CDR3 DNA reads TGCGCCAGCAGAACCACAGGGTGCTACGAGCAGTACTTC.

The V call is TRBV6-5, the J call TRBJ2-3; D may be TRBD1 (5 bases). The CDR3 extends over 15 amino acids. Germline CDR1 reads MNHEY; CDR2 reads SVGAGI. Trimming removed 2 bases at V and 1 base at J, with 10 bases between. The CDR3 spells CASSYMGRRTDTQYF. The CDR3 nucleotides are TGTGCCAGCAGTTACATGGGGCGTCGCACAGATACGCAGTATTTT.

This clone was recorded a few times. The V and J genes are TRBV10-3 and TRBJ1-6; D uncertain. Germline CDR1 reads ENHRY; CDR2 reads SYGVKD. CDR3 length: 15 residues. Trimming removed 2 bases from V and 7 bases from J, with 12 bases in between. DNA of the CDR3: TGTGCCATCAGTGAGACTAGGGTTAGGAATTCACCCCTCCACTTT. This codes for CAISETRVRNSPLHF.

V gene TRBV7-8 combines with J gene TRBJ1-4; D perhaps matches TRBD1 (6 bases). CDR1 and CDR2 from the germline V gene are SGHVS and FQNEAQ. Trimming left V 5 bases short and J 4 bases short, with 11 bases between. The CDR3 consists of 14 residues. The CDR3: CASSRTVLNEKLFF. CDR3 bases: TGTGCCAGCAGCCGGACAGTCCTTAATGAAAAACTGTTTTTT.

V is TRBV7-2 and J is TRBJ1-5, with a tentative D call TRBD1 (5 bases). V was clipped by 1 base and J by 0 bases, with 16 bases between them. The CDR3 contains 18 residues. CDR1 is SGHTA and CDR2 is FQGNSA in the germline V gene. The CDR3 coding sequence is TGTGCCAGCAGCTTAGTTCCCGGCGGGGCCTATAGCAATCAGCCCCAGCATTTT. This gives the protein CASSLVPGGAYSNQPQHF.

This clone was seen a handful of times. The chain recombines TRBV28 with TRBJ1-1; D unresolved. The CDR3 totals 12 residues. Germline CDR1 and CDR2: MDHEN and SYDVKM. Trimming shortened V by 2 bases and J by 5 bases, and 6 bases separated the two germline ends. The CDR3 DNA follows: TGTGCCAGCAGTTTAGGGGAAACTGAAGCTTTCTTT. As protein: CASSLGETEAFF.

V usage is TRBV4-3 and J usage is TRBJ2-5, with D unresolved. V lost 1 base and J 5 bases, leaving 14 bases between the germline ends. In germline, CDR1 is LGHNA, CDR2 YSLEER. The CDR3 totals 15 residues. In DNA form, the CDR3 reads TGCGCCAGCAGCCAAGCCCTAAACCCCCCGGAGACCCAGTACTTC. Translated: CASSQALNPPETQYF.

The chain links TRBV18 to TRBJ2-7; 8 bases agree with TRBD1. The CDR3 has 15 amino acids. The germline V gene encodes CDR1 KGHSH and CDR2 LQKENI. V trimming: 3 bases; J trimming: 6 bases; junction bases outside the gene matches: 10. The CDR3 loop reads CASSPNPDRAREQYF. The DNA of the CDR3 is TGTGCCAGCTCACCGAACCCGGACAGGGCTCGCGAGCAGTACTTC.

There are a few counts of this clone. The chain employs TRBV10-3 and TRBJ2-7, with 9 bases fitting TRBD1. Germline trimming cut 6 bases from V and 2 bases from J; bases unmatched to any gene: 11. This CDR3 spans 16 amino acids. Germline CDR1 is ENHRY and CDR2 is SYGVKD. CDR3 sequence: CAIRSGTGLGAYEQYF. The CDR3 DNA is TGTGCCATCAGGTCCGGGACAGGGTTAGGGGCCTACGAGCAGTACTTC.

There are a few counts of this clone. V usage is TRBV7-8 and J usage is TRBJ1-5; D remains unclear. V dropped 5 bases and J dropped 0 bases, with 14 bases sitting between them. The CDR3 spans 16 residues. The V gene's germline CDR1 is SGHVS and CDR2 FQNEAQ. The chain's CDR3 is CASSRTRTLSNQPQHF. CDR3 sequence (DNA): TGTGCCAGCAGCAGAACAAGGACCCTTAGCAATCAGCCCCAGCATTTT.

The V and J genes are TRBV19 and TRBJ2-2, with 8 bases matching TRBD1. This CDR3 spans 14 amino acids. Unmatched junction bases numbered 2, after V lost 6 bases and J lost 2 bases. Germline V gene lookup returns CDR1 LNHDA and CDR2 SQIVND (reference sequence). The CDR3 is CASSDRGNTGELFF. Here the CDR3 DNA reads TGTGCCAGTAGCGACAGGGGCAACACCGGGGAGCTGTTTTTT.

The chain couples TRBV19 to TRBJ2-5; D ambiguous. Germline V gene lookup returns CDR1 LNHDA and CDR2 SQIVND (reference sequence). The V end lost 5 bases, the J end lost 3 bases, and 13 bases lay between the germline ends. This CDR3 comprises 14 residues. In DNA form, the CDR3 reads TGTGCCAGTAGTGCCCTCGGGTCGAAAGAGACCCAGTACTTC. Amino acids: CASSALGSKETQYF.

The J gene is TRBJ2-3, the V gene TRBV6-5; the match to TRBD2 covers 8 bases. Germline V gene lookup returns CDR1 MNHEY and CDR2 SVGAGI. The V segment lost 6 bases and the J segment 6 bases; nucleotides outside the gene matches: 5. The CDR3 consists of 13 residues. CDR3 sequence (DNA): TGTGCCAGCAGCCGGACTAGCTGGGATACGCAGTATTTT. Translation: CASSRTSWDTQYF.

The genes are TRBV6-6 and TRBJ2-4; maybe TRBD1 (6 bases). The germline V gene has CDR1 MNHNY and CDR2 SVGAGI (reference sequence). V was clipped by 2 bases and J by 8 bases, with 16 bases between them. CDR3 length equals 15 residues. The CDR3 loop reads CASSYGEDSFDIQYF. CDR3 in DNA: TGTGCCAGCAGTTACGGAGAGGACAGTTTTGACATTCAGTACTTC.